The sequence of this T cell receptor (beta chain) was determined in a study of OX40 agonist ivuxolimab in advanced cancers. V was shortened by 2 bases and J by 8 bases, with 6 bases between the two germline ends. This CDR3 is 11 amino acids long. CDR1 and CDR2 (germline): SGHVS, FQNEAQ. Only in-frame clones appear in the TCRdb table, and some are missing; sequencing was by immunoSEQ multiplex PCR. The sample includes around 95,000 clones, more than 85% of them seen just once. Sample: CD4+ or CD8+ T cells sorted from blood, taken in a trial of the OX40 agonist ivuxolimab. The gene calls are TRBV7-8 and TRBJ1-1; D not resolved. The source is an adult with an advanced solid tumor such as melanoma, head and neck, liver or kidney cancer. The CDR3 loop reads CASSLNREAFF. The CDR3 DNA sequence: TGTGCCAGCAGCTTAAACAGAGAAGCTTTCTTT. Based on the CDR3 plus reference TRBV7-8 and TRBJ1-1, the full variable domain is GAGVSQSPRYKVAKRGQDVALRCDPISGHVSLFWYQQALGQGPEFLTYFQNEAQLDKSGLPSDRFFAERPEGSVSTLKIQRTQQEDSAVYLCASSLNREAFFGQGTRLTVV.